The 30 T cell receptor beta chains presented below share a single source sample, sequenced in a study of neurological immune-mediated disorders. Each CDR3 protein gets one entry after TCRdb re-called the 5' RACE reads with MiXCR. The sample lists 42,000 or so distinct CDR3 sequences; 2.5% were seen once. What was sequenced was PBMCs. These receptor sequences come from a young man with multiple sclerosis.

This clonotype was recorded at least ten times. The chain recombines TRBV5-1 with TRBJ2-5; D perhaps matches TRBD1 (6 bases). Germline lookup yields CDR1 SGHRS and CDR2 YFSETQ. The CDR3 consists of 16 residues. V lost 2 bases and J 1 base, leaving 15 bases between the germline ends. As DNA, the CDR3 is TGCGCCAGCAGCTTAAGCACAGGGTCCTTCCAAGAGACCCAGTACTTC. The encoded protein is CASSLSTGSFQETQYF.

The table lists this clonotype with many counts. The chain employs TRBV20-1 and TRBJ2-7, with 7 bases lining up with TRBD2. Per the germline V gene, CDR1 is DFQATT and CDR2 is SNEGSKA (reference sequence). The junction had 14 bases not matched to a gene; V was cut back by 7 bases and J by 2 bases. This CDR3 comprises 15 residues. The CDR3 here is CSGSLPRGDPYEQYF. CDR3 sequence (DNA): TGCAGTGGAAGCCTCCCTCGGGGGGACCCCTACGAGCAGTACTTC.

At least ten counts were recorded for this clonotype. The rearrangement uses TRBV6-5 and TRBJ1-3, with 9 bases fitting TRBD1. CDR3 length equals 16 residues. The junction had 6 bases not matched to a gene; V was cut back by 2 bases and J by 4 bases. Looked up from germline, CDR1 is MNHEY and CDR2 is SVGAGI. CDR3 in DNA: TGTGCCAGCAGTTACGGGAGGACAGGGGCCGGAAACACCATATATTTT. It specifies CASSYGRTGAGNTIYF.

This clonotype was picked up many times. This chain joins TRBV6-5 and TRBJ2-2; tentative D call: TRBD1 (6 bases). Germline assignment: CDR1 MNHEY and CDR2 SVGAGI. Trimming stripped 7 bases from V and 3 bases from J, with 12 bases between. CDR3 length: 14 residues. CDR3 sequence (DNA): TGTGCCAGCATCATACAGGGATACACCGGGGAGCTGTTTTTT. Translated, it gives CASIIQGYTGELFF.

This clonotype was detected many times. V usage is TRBV10-3 and J usage is TRBJ2-7; D ambiguous. The CDR3 consists of 12 residues. V was pared by 0 bases and J by 5 bases, with 5 bases between. Germline V CDR1 and CDR2: ENHRY, SYGVKD. CDR3 residues: CAISESTNEQYF. The DNA for the CDR3 is TGTGCCATCAGTGAGTCGACCAACGAGCAGTACTTC.

This clonotype was counted ten times or more. The CDR3 loop is CSARVQGNVYSNQPQHF. The CDR3 nucleotides read TGCAGTGCTAGAGTGCAGGGAAATGTTTATAGCAATCAGCCCCAGCATTTT. The chain is built from TRBV20-1 and TRBJ1-5; D may be TRBD1 (5 bases). The ends were cut back, 1 base at V and 0 bases at J, with 16 bases in the middle. From germline, CDR1 is DFQATT and CDR2 SNEGSKA (reference sequence). The CDR3 loop spans 17 amino acids.

This clonotype was observed many times. V usage is TRBV25-1 and J usage is TRBJ2-5, with 7 bases matching TRBD1. This CDR3 spans 14 amino acids. Losses at the gene ends were 2 bases for V and 4 bases for J; bases not matched to a gene: 4. CDR1 is MGHDK, CDR2 SYGVNS, per germline. This CDR3 is CASSELRGLETQYF. The DNA of the CDR3 is TGTGCCAGCAGTGAACTTAGGGGGCTAGAGACCCAGTACTTC.

In its sample, this clonotype was seen many times. The genes are TRBV3-1 and TRBJ1-2; D perhaps matches TRBD1 (5 bases). Between the trimmed V and J ends, which lost 2 bases and 6 bases, there was a span of 13 bases. Germline V gene sequence: CDR1 LGHDT, CDR2 YNNKEL (reference sequence). CDR3 length: 14 amino acids. CDR3 protein: CASSQRAGTNGYTF. CDR3 coding DNA: TGTGCCAGCAGCCAACGAGCCGGGACTAATGGCTACACCTTC.

This clonotype was picked up many times. CDR3 nucleotides: TGCGCCAGCAGCTTGGAGGGGTATGAGACCCAGTACTTC. Translated: CASSLEGYETQYF. The chain uses TRBV5-1 and TRBJ2-5; D possibly corresponds to TRBD1 (5 bases). Trimming cost V 0 bases and J 5 bases, with 8 bases left between them. This CDR3 region has 13 residues. CDR1 and CDR2 from the germline V gene are SGHRS and YFSETQ.

This chain uses TRBV5-8 with TRBJ2-1, with 9 bases aligning to TRBD1. V shed 5 bases, J shed 5 bases, and the junction held 8 bases outside the gene matches. Per germline, CDR1 SGHTS and CDR2 YDEGEE. The length of the CDR3 is 15 residues. The CDR3, as DNA: TGTGCCAGCAGTCCCGGGACAGGGAATGACAATGAGCAGTTCTTC. This sequence encodes CASSPGTGNDNEQFF.

This clonotype occurred many times. The gene calls are TRBV5-5 and TRBJ2-7; D perhaps matches TRBD1 (6 bases). V gave up 0 bases and J gave up 2 bases, with 12 bases separating them. CDR1 is SGHKS and CDR2 is YYEKEE in the germline V gene (reference sequence). The CDR3 consists of 15 residues. CDR3 sequence reads: CASSLVATGTYEQYF. As DNA, the CDR3 is TGTGCCAGCAGCTTGGTTGCCACAGGGACCTACGAGCAGTACTTC.

This clonotype was seen repeatedly, ten times or more. The genes are TRBV6-5 and TRBJ2-7; D uncertain. CDR1 and CDR2 from the germline V gene are MNHEY and SVGAGI. V lost 0 bases to trimming and J lost 3 bases, with 6 bases between them. The CDR3 has 13 residues. As DNA, the CDR3 is TGTGCCAGCAGTTACTCGAAGGGCTACGAGCAGTACTTC. Translating it yields CASSYSKGYEQYF.

This clonotype was counted at least ten times. V gene TRBV5-5 combines with J gene TRBJ2-2; 9 nucleotides align to TRBD1. The trim removed 3 bases at V and 5 bases at J, leaving 5 bases unmatched. Germline assignment: CDR1 SGHKS and CDR2 YYEKEE (reference sequence). The CDR3 runs 15 residues. CDR3: CASSSGTGTTGELFF. The CDR3 region has the DNA TGTGCCAGCAGCTCCGGGACAGGGACTACCGGGGAGCTGTTTTTT.

This clonotype was counted ten times or more. The V gene is TRBV7-9, the J gene TRBJ2-5; 7 bases fit TRBD2. CDR3 length: 14 amino acids. Losses at the gene ends were 7 bases for V and 1 base for J; bases not matched to a gene: 6. Germline V CDR1 and CDR2: SEHNR, FQNEAQ (reference sequence). The CDR3 sequence: CASIQGTTQETQYF. CDR3 nucleotide sequence: TGTGCCAGCATACAAGGGACTACCCAAGAGACCCAGTACTTC.

This clonotype was seen many times. V is TRBV12-3 or TRBV12-4 and J is TRBJ2-2; a possible D gene is TRBD1 (5 bases). The CDR3 has 13 amino acids. Deletions cut 4 bases from V and 9 bases from J, with 12 bases between. The CDR3 region is CASSSVQGRELFF. The CDR3 region has the DNA TGTGCCAGCAGTTCCGTCCAGGGCCGGGAGCTGTTTTTT.

There are many counts of this clonotype. The rearrangement links TRBV12-3 or TRBV12-4 to TRBJ2-7; D remains ambiguous. The CDR3 consists of 13 residues. V was trimmed by 8 bases and J by 0 bases, leaving 11 bases between them. The CDR3 loop reads CASSPLSSYEQYF. In DNA form, the CDR3 reads TGTGCCAGCTCTCCCCTAAGCTCCTACGAGCAGTACTTC.

The sample holds many counts of this clonotype. The gene calls are TRBV5-1 and TRBJ2-3; 8 bases are shared with TRBD2. The CDR3 runs 14 residues. The J segment lost 4 bases and the V segment lost 7 bases, leaving 8 bases of the junction unmatched. The V gene's germline CDR1 is SGHRS and CDR2 YFSETQ. In DNA form, the CDR3 reads TGCGCCAGCCACGGCGGGAGGAATGCAGATACGCAGTATTTT. This codes for CASHGGRNADTQYF.

This clonotype was observed many times. The chain employs TRBV7-2 and TRBJ2-5; 8 positions match TRBD2. The ends lost 3 bases at V and 4 bases at J; junction bases unmatched: 16. Germline V gene sequence: CDR1 SGHTA, CDR2 FQGNSA. There are 18 residues in the CDR3. This chain's CDR3 is CASSLAYSGALKRETQYF. CDR3 in DNA: TGTGCCAGCAGCTTGGCTTATAGCGGGGCTCTAAAACGAGAGACCCAGTACTTC.

There are many counts of this clonotype. The chain links TRBV7-6 to TRBJ2-3; 7 bases are a match to TRBD1. The CDR3 is made up of 16 amino acids. CDR1 and CDR2 (germline): SGHVS, FNYEAQ. The junction had 11 bases not matched to a gene; V was cut back by 4 bases and J by 4 bases. The CDR3 loop reads CASSSRQGEGADTQYF. The DNA of the CDR3 is TGTGCCAGCAGCTCTAGACAGGGTGAAGGCGCAGATACGCAGTATTTT.

V and J are TRBV7-9 and TRBJ2-7; 12 bases fit TRBD2. Germline-derived CDR1 and CDR2 are SEHNR and FQNEAQ (reference sequence). J gave up 4 bases and V 3 bases, and 4 bases lay outside the gene matches. The CDR3 loop spans 15 amino acids. The CDR3: CASSFQTSGSYEQYF. In DNA form, the CDR3 reads TGTGCCAGCAGCTTCCAGACTAGCGGGAGTTACGAGCAGTACTTC.

This clonotype was detected many times. CDR3 amino acids: CAIRVERDAYEQYF. In DNA, the CDR3 is TGTGCCATCCGCGTGGAGAGGGATGCCTACGAGCAGTACTTC. The V and J genes are TRBV10-3 and TRBJ2-7, with D possibly being TRBD2 (5 bases). In germline, CDR1 is ENHRY, CDR2 SYGVKD. The ends were cut back, 8 bases at V and 2 bases at J, with 16 bases in the middle. CDR3 length: 14 amino acids.

A few counts support this clonotype. The chain carries TRBV5-4 and TRBJ2-3; D could derive from TRBD1 or TRBD2 (6 bases each). The CDR3 is 15 amino acids. V gave up 1 base and J gave up 3 bases, with 12 bases separating them. Germline V gene lookup returns CDR1 SGHNT and CDR2 YYREEE (reference sequence). The CDR3 region is CASSLWGAWTDTQYF. As DNA, the CDR3 is TGTGCCAGCAGCTTGTGGGGGGCCTGGACAGATACGCAGTATTTT.

This clonotype showed up many times. J is TRBJ2-7 and V is TRBV20-1; TRBD2 agrees at 8 bases. Trimming removed 1 base from V and 7 bases from J; junction bases left unmatched: 9. The CDR3 is 14 residues long. Germline CDR1 and CDR2: DFQATT and SNEGSKA (reference sequence). CDR3 DNA: TGCAGTGCTAGAGTTAGCGGGGACTTCGGTGAGCAGTACTTC. Translation gives CSARVSGDFGEQYF.

This clonotype was detected ten times or more. V is TRBV5-1 and J is TRBJ2-6; D gene uncertain. Germline CDR1 SGHRS, CDR2 YFSETQ. The CDR3 covers 12 residues. V gave up 7 bases and J gave up 0 bases, with 2 bases separating them. The CDR3 sequence is CASSSGANVLTF. The CDR3 DNA is TGCGCCAGCTCCTCTGGGGCCAACGTCCTGACTTTC.

This clonotype was recorded at least ten times. The chain couples TRBV7-8 to TRBJ2-1, with TRBD1 matching over 10 bases. The CDR3 is 16 residues long. CDR1 and CDR2 from the germline V gene are SGHVS and FQNEAQ. J lost 6 bases, V lost 5 bases, and 10 bases had no gene match. CDR3 amino acids: CASSHPSGQGGNEQFF. The DNA of the CDR3 is TGTGCCAGCAGCCACCCCTCCGGACAGGGGGGCAATGAGCAGTTCTTC.

Ten or more counts support this clonotype. This chain links TRBV3-1 with TRBJ2-2; 9 nucleotides align to TRBD2. J was trimmed by 5 bases and V by 0 bases; bases with no gene match: 10. CDR1 and CDR2 from the germline V gene are LGHDT and YNNKEL (reference sequence). CDR3 length equals 18 residues. CDR3 in amino acids: CASSQDRLLAGRTGELFF. Written as DNA, the CDR3 is TGTGCCAGCAGCCAAGATAGATTGCTAGCGGGGCGAACCGGGGAGCTGTTTTTT. The whole variable domain, filled in from reference TRBV3-1 and TRBJ2-2, reads DTAVSQTPKYLVTQMGNDKSIKCEQNLGHDTMYWYKQDSKKFLKIMFSYNNKELIINETVPNRFSPKSPDKAHLNLHINSLELGDSAVYFCASSQDRLLAGRTGELFFGEGSRLTVL.

A few counts support this clonotype. The chain's CDR3 is CSARSPGALTEAFF. CDR3 nucleotide sequence: TGCAGTGCCAGAAGCCCAGGAGCCCTCACTGAAGCTTTCTTT. The chain links TRBV20-1 to TRBJ1-1, with unresolved D. V shed 6 bases and J shed 4 bases, with 18 bases lying between them. The CDR3 has 14 residues. Looked up from germline, CDR1 is DFQATT and CDR2 is SNEGSKA (reference sequence).

This clonotype was observed many times. The CDR3 reads CASSGGGSSYNEQFF. CDR3 bases: TGTGCCAGCAGCGGGGGGGGGAGCTCCTACAATGAGCAGTTCTTC. The chain couples TRBV9 to TRBJ2-1; TRBD2 matches at 7 bases. Unmatched junction bases numbered 3, after V lost 3 bases and J lost 0 bases. The CDR3 totals 15 residues. Germline loops: CDR1 SGDLS, CDR2 YYNGEE. Combining the CDR3 with reference TRBV9 and TRBJ2-1 gives the whole variable domain DSGVTQTPKHLITATGQRVTLRCSPRSGDLSVYWYQQSLDQGLQFLIQYYNGEERAKGNILERFSAQQFPDLHSELNLSSLELGDSALYFCASSGGGSSYNEQFFGPGTRLTVL.

This clonotype was detected ten times or more. The rearrangement joins TRBV10-3 to TRBJ1-5, with D perhaps TRBD1 (6 bases). V dropped 0 bases and J dropped 4 bases, with 10 bases sitting between them. The length of the CDR3 is 15 residues. Per germline, CDR1 ENHRY and CDR2 SYGVKD. DNA of the CDR3: TGTGCCATCAGTGAGTCGGGGGGCGTTAATCAGCCCCAGCATTTT. Its protein product is CAISESGGVNQPQHF.

This clonotype came up many times. V usage is TRBV5-1 and J usage is TRBJ2-7, with a weak D call TRBD1 (6 bases). Germline V gene sequence: CDR1 SGHRS, CDR2 YFSETQ. The length of the CDR3 is 15 residues. V dropped 4 bases and J dropped 0 bases, with 14 bases sitting between them. CDR3 residues: CASSPSGHSSYEQYF. The CDR3 DNA reads as TGCGCCAGCAGCCCGTCGGGACACAGCTCCTACGAGCAGTACTTC.